Shown below are 29 T cell receptor beta chains from a single sample sequenced in a study of blood T cell repertoires in COVID-19 (dated by TCRdb to 2020 to 2021). Library creation used the immunoSEQ multiplex PCR assay. Not all clones reach the TCRdb copy of this immuneACCESS table, which keeps in-frame sequences only. Checked studies attribute under half of the gap to unresolved V genes and leave the rest unexplained. This sample comprises approximately 210,000 clones, around 80% of them detected only once. Around 20% of the sample is held by the ten biggest clonotypes. What was sequenced was peripheral blood. The receptors were sampled from a man aged 25 to 40 with active or convalescent COVID-19.

V and J are TRBV11-2 and TRBJ1-1; D gene uncertain. The V gene lost 5 bases and the J gene lost 1 base, with 17 bases spanning the gap. Looked up from germline, CDR1 is SGHAT and CDR2 is FQNNGV. The CDR3 spans 16 residues. CDR3 in DNA: TGTGCCAGCAGCCTCGGTCCCGGGATGGGGAACACTGAAGCTTTCTTT. Its translation is CASSLGPGMGNTEAFF.

Notes on this clone: This same CDR3 is encoded by further DNA sequences in the sample. The chain has TRBV28 and TRBJ1-2; TRBD1 agrees at 7 bases. V shed 6 bases and J 4 bases; nucleotides not matched to a gene: 8. CDR1 is MDHEN and CDR2 is SYDVKM in the germline V gene. The CDR3 is 14 amino acids. CDR3 nucleotides: TGTGCCAGCAGCCCCGACAGGGTACCCTATGGCTACACCTTC. Protein product: CASSPDRVPYGYTF.

The chain is built from TRBV18 and TRBJ2-1, with D perhaps matching TRBD2 (5 bases). Deletions cut 3 bases from V and 2 bases from J, with 11 bases between. This CDR3 comprises 15 residues. Germline V gene data show CDR1 as KGHSH and CDR2 as LQKENI. As DNA, the CDR3 is TGTGCCAGCTCACCGCGGACTGGGACCTACAATGAGCAGTTCTTC. It encodes CASSPRTGTYNEQFF.

The chain links TRBV18 to TRBJ1-2; TRBD1 is a possible D gene (5 bases). V lost 4 bases and J lost 9, with 12 bases in between. Germline V CDR1 and CDR2: KGHSH, LQKENI. CDR3 length equals 12 residues. This CDR3 is CASSLRGGSYTF. The CDR3, as DNA: TGTGCCAGCTCACTCCGGGGGGGTAGCTACACCTTC.

The chain recombines TRBV7-9 with TRBJ1-2, with D possibly being TRBD1 (6 bases). Trimming shortened V by 1 base and J by 4 bases, and 16 bases separated the two germline ends. The CDR3 is made up of 16 amino acids. The germline V gene encodes CDR1 SEHNR and CDR2 FQNEAQ (reference sequence). The CDR3 coding sequence is TGTGCCAGCAGCTTAGGCGGCAGTGGGACACCCTATGGCTACACCTTC. Translating gives CASSLGGSGTPYGYTF. Drawing the rest from reference TRBV7-9 and TRBJ1-2, the complete variable domain is DTGVSQNPRHKITKRGQNVTFRCDPISEHNRLYWYRQTLGQGPEFLTYFQNEAQLEKSRLLSDRFSAERPKGSFSTLEIQRTEQGDSAMYLCASSLGGSGTPYGYTFGSGTRLTVV.

The chain is built from TRBV27 and TRBJ1-4, with a tentative D call TRBD1 (5 bases). The germline V gene has CDR1 MNHEY and CDR2 SMNVEV (reference sequence). CDR3 length: 14 residues. Deletions cut 5 bases from V and 6 bases from J, with 13 bases between. This CDR3 reads CASSLGGRHEKLFF. The CDR3, as DNA: TGTGCCAGCAGTCTGGGGGGACGTCATGAAAAACTGTTTTTT.

CDR3 sequence reads: CASGLDTYEQYF. CDR3 nucleotide sequence: TGTGCTAGTGGTTTGGACACCTACGAGCAGTACTTC. J is TRBJ2-7 and V is TRBV12-5; D ambiguous. This CDR3 has 12 amino acids. Trimming took 1 base from V and 2 from J, leaving 3 bases between them. The germline gives CDR1 LGHNT, CDR2 FRNRAP.

The chain employs TRBV28 and TRBJ1-2; a possible D gene is TRBD1 (6 bases). The CDR3 spans 16 residues. Trimming took off 4 bases at V and 5 bases at J, with 20 bases between the two ends. Germline CDR1 and CDR2: MDHEN and SYDVKM. Here the CDR3 DNA reads TGTGCCAGCAGTTCCCCCCCACTGGGGGCGAAGTATGGCTACACCTTC. As protein: CASSSPPLGAKYGYTF.

The chain has TRBV30 and TRBJ2-7, with 7 bases that match TRBD1. The V segment lost 7 bases and the J segment 4 bases; nucleotides outside the gene matches: 13. The CDR3 consists of 14 residues. Germline V gene lookup returns CDR1 GTSNPN and CDR2 SVGIG (reference sequence). The CDR3 sequence is CAYNTGTATYEQYF. CDR3 nucleotides: TGTGCCTATAACACCGGGACAGCCACTTACGAGCAGTACTTC.

This clone was picked up one time. The rearrangement uses TRBV19 and TRBJ1-6; D is unclear. CDR3 size: 14 residues. The V end was cut by 3 bases, the J end by 7 bases, with 10 bases between. Looked up from germline, CDR1 is LNHDA and CDR2 is SQIVND (reference sequence). CDR3 sequence: CASSMAAGNSPLHF. The CDR3 region has the DNA TGTGCCAGTAGTATGGCCGCGGGGAATTCACCCCTCCACTTT. The full variable domain, with the rest looked up from reference TRBV19 and TRBJ1-6, is DGGITQSPKYLFRKEGQNVTLSCEQNLNHDAMYWYRQDPGQGLRLIYYSQIVNDFQKGDIAEGYSVSREKKESFPLTVTSAQKNPTAFYLCASSMAAGNSPLHFGNGTRLTVT.

This clone was seen a handful of times. The chain has TRBV28 and TRBJ1-4, with D tentatively TRBD1 (5 bases). Per the germline V gene, CDR1 is MDHEN and CDR2 is SYDVKM. CDR3 length equals 14 residues. Trimming took off 6 bases at V and 4 bases at J, with 12 bases between the two ends. The CDR3 DNA reads TGTGCCAGCAGGGATGGGGCCAGTAATGAAAAACTGTTTTTT. This sequence encodes CASRDGASNEKLFF.

This clone is a singleton in its sample. The J gene is TRBJ2-1, the V gene TRBV5-1; 13 positions match TRBD2. V lost 4 bases, J lost 7 bases, and 8 bases stayed unmatched. The CDR3 is made up of 16 amino acids. Germline V gene data show CDR1 as SGHRS and CDR2 as YFSETQ. CDR3 nucleotides: TGCGCCAGCAGCCCCACTAGCGGGGGGGGGTGGAATGAGCAGTTCTTC. This translates into CASSPTSGGGWNEQFF.

The chain joins TRBV5-5 to TRBJ2-1, with 8 positions matching TRBD2. Germline values: CDR1 SGHKS, CDR2 YYEKEE (reference sequence). CDR3 size: 15 residues. The V gene end was trimmed by 5 bases and the J gene end by 3 bases; junction bases not matched to a gene: 7. CDR3 amino acids: CASSAGGASYNEQFF. DNA of the CDR3: TGTGCCAGCAGTGCCGGGGGGGCTAGCTACAATGAGCAGTTCTTC.

The chain has TRBV7-2 and TRBJ1-5, with D possibly matching TRBD1 (6 bases). V lost 5 bases and J lost 3, with 11 bases in between. CDR1 is SGHTA, CDR2 FQGNSA, per germline. The CDR3 length is 14 residues. The CDR3 sequence: CASSQQGFNQPQHF. In nucleotides, the CDR3 is TGTGCCAGCAGCCAACAGGGTTTCAATCAGCCCCAGCATTTT.

This clone was counted only a few times. The chain recombines TRBV6-4 with TRBJ1-1; D may be TRBD1 (5 bases). The V end was cut by 6 bases, the J end by 4 bases, with 15 bases between. The length of the CDR3 is 14 residues. CDR1 MRHNA and CDR2 SNTAGT come from the germline V gene. CDR3 DNA sequence: TGTGCCAGCAGCCCCGGAGGGGTGGGCACTGAAGCTTTCTTT. This codes for CASSPGGVGTEAFF.

J is TRBJ1-2 and V is TRBV3-1 (or the pseudogene TRBV3-2); the D gene is possibly TRBD1 (6 bases). This CDR3 spans 13 amino acids. In germline, CDR1 is LGHDT, CDR2 YNNKEL (reference sequence). V lost 3 bases to trimming and J lost 3 bases, with 8 bases between them. DNA of the CDR3: TGTGCCAGCAGCCACAGGGGCGACTATGGCTACACCTTC. As protein: CASSHRGDYGYTF.

The V and J genes are TRBV7-3 and TRBJ2-3, with 8 bases that match TRBD2. CDR1 is SGHTA, CDR2 FQGTGA, per germline. The CDR3 runs 14 residues. Unmatched junction bases numbered 10, after V lost 5 bases and J lost 9 bases. The CDR3 protein is CASSLDSGVYTQYF. DNA for the CDR3: TGTGCCAGCAGCCTCGATAGCGGGGTATACACGCAGTATTTT.

CDR3 DNA: TGTGCCAGCAGTCTCCCGACAGAAACCACAGATACGCAGTATTTT. Encoded protein: CASSLPTETTDTQYF. The V gene is TRBV27, the J gene TRBJ2-3, with D possibly being TRBD1 (5 bases). Germline-derived CDR1 and CDR2 are MNHEY and SMNVEV (reference sequence). CDR3 length equals 15 residues. V lost 5 bases, J lost 2 bases, and 14 bases lay in between.

The rearrangement links TRBV2 to TRBJ2-7; the match to TRBD1 covers 7 bases. The length of the CDR3 is 13 residues. In germline, CDR1 is SNHLY, CDR2 FYNNEI. J lost 3 bases, V lost 7 bases, and 6 bases had no gene match. The CDR3 sequence: CASTQGQNYEQYF. The CDR3 DNA sequence: TGTGCCAGCACCCAGGGACAGAACTACGAGCAGTACTTC.

The chain uses TRBV28 and TRBJ1-5; D possibly corresponds to TRBD1 (5 bases). Germline CDR1 reads MDHEN; CDR2 reads SYDVKM. The CDR3 runs 13 residues. Trimming took 8 bases from V and 7 from J, leaving 15 bases between them. The CDR3 reads CASRAGTGQPQHF. The CDR3 coding sequence is TGTGCCAGCCGAGCGGGGACGGGACAGCCCCAGCATTTT. Together with reference TRBV28 and TRBJ1-5, the CDR3 gives the full variable domain: DVKVTQSSRYLVKRTGEKVFLECVQDMDHENMFWYRQDPGLGLRLIYFSYDVKMKEKGDIPEGYSVSREKKERFSLILESASTNQTSMYLCASRAGTGQPQHFGDGTRLSIL.

This clone was detected only once. V gene TRBV4-1 combines with J gene TRBJ2-1; D is possibly TRBD2 (6 bases). CDR1 and CDR2 from the germline V gene are MGHRA and YSYEKL. V lost 5 bases and J lost 4, with 18 bases in between. This CDR3 has 16 residues. The CDR3 is CASSGSNRDFYNEQFF. CDR3 in DNA: TGCGCCAGCAGCGGATCAAACCGGGACTTTTACAATGAGCAGTTCTTC.

This rearrangement joins TRBV27 to TRBJ2-2; D not resolved. V shed 0 bases and J shed 3 bases, with 5 bases lying between them. This CDR3 spans 14 amino acids. CDR1 is MNHEY and CDR2 is SMNVEV in the germline V gene (reference sequence). As DNA, the CDR3 is TGTGCCAGCAGTTTATCCCGAGACACCGGGGAGCTGTTTTTT. Translated: CASSLSRDTGELFF.

This CDR3 reads CASSARDRGTGELFF. The CDR3 coding sequence is TGTGCCAGCAGCGCTCGGGACAGGGGAACCGGGGAGCTGTTTTTT. This chain connects TRBV7-9 to TRBJ2-2; TRBD1 aligns across 10 bases. CDR3 length equals 15 residues. After removal of 5 bases from V and 5 bases from J, the junction contained 5 bases not matched to a gene. Germline lookup yields CDR1 SEHNR and CDR2 FQNEAQ (reference sequence).

This chain joins TRBV19 and TRBJ1-6; D possibly corresponds to TRBD1 (6 bases). The germline gives CDR1 LNHDA, CDR2 SQIVND (reference sequence). Trimming shortened V by 6 bases and J by 9 bases, and 15 bases separated the two germline ends. CDR3 length: 14 residues. The CDR3 DNA sequence: TGTGCCAGTAGCCAGGGGTTAGGTGGTTCACCCCTCCACTTT. Protein product: CASSQGLGGSPLHF.

The chain recombines TRBV7-8 with TRBJ2-7; 7 positions match TRBD2. This CDR3 is built from 15 residues. In germline, CDR1 is SGHVS, CDR2 FQNEAQ. V was clipped by 1 base and J by 2 bases; unmatched bases: 5. In DNA form, the CDR3 reads TGTGCCAGCAGCTTAGACCCCCGGGGGGCCTACGAGCAGTACTTC. Translating gives CASSLDPRGAYEQYF.

V and J are TRBV27 and TRBJ2-3; no clear D gene. Trimming cost V 4 bases and J 1 base, with 6 bases left between them. The CDR3 runs 13 residues. Germline lookup yields CDR1 MNHEY and CDR2 SMNVEV (reference sequence). The chain's CDR3 is CASSSRGTDTQYF. DNA for the CDR3: TGTGCCAGCAGTTCCCGGGGCACAGATACGCAGTATTTT.

The V gene is TRBV19, the J gene TRBJ1-1; D might be TRBD1 (6 bases). V lost 4 bases, J lost 1 base, and 13 bases lay in between. The CDR3 totals 15 residues. Germline V lookup: CDR1 LNHDA, CDR2 SQIVND (reference sequence). Here the CDR3 reads CASSNLGQRNTEAFF. The CDR3 nucleotides are TGTGCCAGTAGTAATCTAGGACAGAGGAACACTGAAGCTTTCTTT.

The V call is TRBV6-5, the J call TRBJ1-2; 8 bases are shared with TRBD1. CDR1 and CDR2 from the germline V gene are MNHEY and SVGAGI. This CDR3 has 15 residues. J lost 4 bases, V lost 6 bases, and 10 bases had no gene match. CDR3: CASSTRQGTIYGYTF. DNA of the CDR3: TGTGCCAGCAGCACTCGACAGGGGACCATCTATGGCTACACCTTC.

The chain couples TRBV7-2 to TRBJ2-5; 8 bases match TRBD2. CDR1 and CDR2 (germline): SGHTA, FQGNSA. V shed 9 bases and J 1 base; nucleotides not matched to a gene: 10. The CDR3 covers 15 residues. In DNA, the CDR3 is TGTGCCAGTTCCGCTAGCGGGCGGATCCAAGAGACCCAGTACTTC. Amino acids: CASSASGRIQETQYF.